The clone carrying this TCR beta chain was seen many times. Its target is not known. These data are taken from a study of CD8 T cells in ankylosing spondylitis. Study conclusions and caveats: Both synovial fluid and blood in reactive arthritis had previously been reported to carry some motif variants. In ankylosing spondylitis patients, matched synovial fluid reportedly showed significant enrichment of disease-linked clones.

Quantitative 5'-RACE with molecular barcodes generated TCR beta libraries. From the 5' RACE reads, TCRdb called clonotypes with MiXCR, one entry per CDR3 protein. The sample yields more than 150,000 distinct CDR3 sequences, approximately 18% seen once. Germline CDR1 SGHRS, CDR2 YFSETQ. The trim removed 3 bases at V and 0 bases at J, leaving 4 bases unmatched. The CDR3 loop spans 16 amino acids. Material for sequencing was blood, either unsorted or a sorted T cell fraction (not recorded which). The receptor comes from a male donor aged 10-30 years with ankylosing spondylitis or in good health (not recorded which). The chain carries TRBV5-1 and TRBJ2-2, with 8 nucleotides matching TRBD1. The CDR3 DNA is TGCGCCAGCAGCTCACTACAGGGGGCGAACACCGGGGAGCTGTTTTTT. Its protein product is CASSSLQGANTGELFF.